This T cell receptor beta chain was observed in a study of blood T cells in healthy people across ages. It was with a sample-barcoded 5' primer and a J-beta primer mix that a second PCR of roughly 6 to 11 cycles was run. TCRdb redid the calling of the 5' RACE reads with MiXCR, one entry per CDR3 protein. The table lists about 640,000 distinct CDR3 sequences, roughly 50% of them singletons. After removal of 5 bases from V and 8 bases from J, the junction contained 6 bases not matched to a gene. The CDR3 sequence is 12 residues long. Germline V gene sequence: CDR1 SGHDT, CDR2 YYEEEE. This TCR was recovered from a man between 60 and 70 years old in good health. The chain has TRBV5-6 and TRBJ1-1; TRBD1 matches 7 bases. Sequencing used blood. The CDR3 loop reads CASRATGTEAFF. Written as DNA, the CDR3 is TGTGCCAGCAGAGCGACAGGGACCGAAGCTTTCTTT.